These T cell receptor beta chains were read from a single sample in a study of blood T cells in healthy people across ages. In TCRdb, the 5' RACE reads were re-called with MiXCR into one record per CDR3 protein. The profile covers 650,000 to 1,000,000 distinct CDR3 sequences, with about 36% appearing a single time and over 10% taken by the ten largest. What was sequenced was blood. Receptors originate from a man aged 18 to 29 in good health. CDR3s include the opening cysteine and the closing phenylalanine or tryptophan. A D gene is named only where the DNA matches it firmly. For some rows the clone size is stated as once, few or many, or as a class when expanded; others skip it.

TRBJ2-7	-	-	TRBV7-2	CASSLAVDSSYEQYF	TGTGCCAGCAGCTTAGCGGTTGACAGCTCCTACGAGCAGTACTTC
TRBJ1-2	-	TRBD1	TRBV12-3/TRBV12-4	CASRQGQGARDYTF	TGTGCCAGCAGGCAAGGACAGGGGGCGAGAGACTACACCTTC
TRBJ2-2	-	-	TRBV12-3/TRBV12-4	CASSFRVTTTGELFF	TGTGCCAGCAGTTTCAGGGTTACAACAACCGGGGAGCTGTTTTTT
TRBJ2-1	few	-	TRBV7-9	CASSLGGELAEQFF	TGTGCCAGCAGCTTGGGGGGTGAACTTGCTGAGCAGTTCTTC
TRBJ2-7	few	-	TRBV5-5	CASSSRTVPDPYEQYF	TGTGCCAGCAGCTCCAGGACAGTCCCTGATCCCTACGAGCAGTACTTC
TRBJ2-1	-	-	TRBV3-1	CASSQVPGVYNEQFF	TGTGCCAGCAGCCAAGTCCCGGGGGTATACAATGAGCAGTTCTTC
TRBJ2-7	-	TRBD1	TRBV12-3/TRBV12-4	CASSRDRGTYNEQYF	TGTGCCAGCAGTCGGGACAGGGGAACCTACAATGAGCAGTACTTC
TRBJ2-5	-	TRBD2	TRBV9	CASSAISGAKTQYF	TGTGCCAGCAGCGCTATTAGCGGGGCAAAGACCCAGTACTTC
TRBJ1-2	few	-	TRBV6-5	CASSTGQRNGYTF	TGTGCCAGCAGTACTGGACAGAGAAATGGCTACACCTTC
TRBJ1-6	few	-	TRBV3-1	CASSQGGSSYNSPLHF	TGTGCCAGCAGCCAAGGCGGGAGCTCCTATAATTCACCCCTCCACTTT
TRBJ2-5	-	-	TRBV6-6	CAGSVNRETQYF	TGTGCCGGCAGCGTAAACAGGGAGACCCAGTACTTC
TRBJ2-7	-	-	TRBV29-1	CSTWERAEQYF	TGCAGCACGTGGGAACGCGCGGAGCAGTACTTC
TRBJ1-5	-	-	TRBV20-1	CSAGAGDGQPQHF	TGCAGTGCTGGGGCAGGGGACGGTCAGCCCCAGCATTTT
TRBJ2-3	-	-	TRBV7-2	CASSFSQSTDTQYF	TGTGCCAGCAGCTTCTCACAAAGCACAGATACGCAGTATTTT
TRBJ2-5	many	TRBD1	TRBV7-8	CASSSTGEQETQYF	TGTGCCAGCAGCTCCACAGGGGAACAAGAGACCCAGTACTTC
TRBJ2-1	few	TRBD2	TRBV20-1	CSARTGTSVYNEQFF	TGCAGTGCTAGGACCGGGACTAGCGTCTACAATGAGCAGTTCTTC
TRBJ2-7	-	-	TRBV7-2	CASSLISGFSYEQYF	TGTGCCAGCAGCTTGATTAGCGGTTTCTCCTACGAGCAGTACTTC
TRBJ1-1	-	-	TRBV20-1	CSASFAGDTEAFF	TGCAGTGCTAGCTTTGCAGGGGACACTGAAGCTTTCTTT
TRBJ2-5	-	-	TRBV6-2/TRBV6-3	CASSYEGGKETQYF	TGTGCCAGCAGTTACGAAGGGGGGAAAGAGACCCAGTACTTC
TRBJ2-7	-	TRBD2	TRBV5-1	CASSSGGDYEQYF	TGCGCCAGCAGCTCGGGGGGGGATTACGAGCAGTACTTC
TRBJ2-1	-	-	TRBV6-5	CASSWTRVYNEQFF	TGTGCCAGCAGTTGGACCAGGGTGTACAATGAGCAGTTCTTC
TRBJ2-4	-	TRBD2	TRBV3-1	CASRDGLAGKNIQYF	TGTGCCAGCAGAGATGGACTAGCGGGGAAAAACATTCAGTACTTC
TRBJ2-5	many	TRBD2	TRBV4-2	CASSQGRLAEETQYF	TGTGCCAGCAGCCAAGGCCGTCTAGCGGAAGAGACCCAGTACTTC
TRBJ2-3	few	-	TRBV7-2	CASIPTGSGTQYF	TGTGCCAGCATCCCGACAGGATCCGGTACGCAGTATTTT
TRBJ2-4	-	TRBD2	TRBV12-3/TRBV12-4	CASSLWRGTKNIQYF	TGTGCCAGCAGTTTATGGCGGGGGACCAAAAACATTCAGTACTTC
TRBJ2-7	-	TRBD2	TRBV7-9	CASSPREGSSYEQYF	TGTGCCAGCAGCCCCAGGGAGGGAAGCTCCTACGAGCAGTACTTC
TRBJ2-3	-	-	TRBV11-2	CASSVGQSTDTQYF	TGTGCCAGCAGCGTAGGGCAATCCACAGATACGCAGTATTTT
TRBJ1-2	few	-	TRBV30	CAWRRRTNYGYTF	TGTGCCTGGAGACGAAGGACTAACTATGGCTACACCTTC
TRBJ1-6	many	TRBD1	TRBV20-1	CSARQGATDSPLHF	TGCAGTGCTAGACAGGGGGCGACGGATTCACCCCTCCACTTT
TRBJ2-3	-	TRBD2	TRBV7-2	CASSSPPKRGASTDTQYF	TGTGCCAGCAGCTCCCCCCCTAAGCGGGGGGCAAGCACAGATACGCAGTATTTT
TRBJ2-2	many	-	TRBV4-1	CASSQEAQGRNTGELFF	TGCGCCAGCAGCCAAGAAGCGCAGGGTAGGAACACCGGGGAGCTGTTTTTT
TRBJ1-1	once	TRBD1	TRBV20-1	CSARGTGETEAFF	TGCAGTGCTAGAGGGACAGGGGAGACTGAAGCTTTCTTT
TRBJ1-2	few	-	TRBV20-1	CSARVAGKDYGYTF	TGCAGTGCTAGAGTGGCAGGGAAGGACTATGGCTACACCTTC
TRBJ2-3	-	-	TRBV5-1	CASSPTTGREQYF	TGCGCCAGCAGCCCCACTACAGGGAGGGAACAGTATTTT
TRBJ2-7	-	-	TRBV6-1	CASGHLYEQYF	TGTGCCAGCGGTCACCTTTACGAGCAGTACTTC
TRBJ1-5	-	TRBD1	TRBV6-2/TRBV6-3	CASSPTGVGLQPQHF	TGTGCCAGCAGTCCAACAGGGGTGGGGCTTCAGCCCCAGCATTTT
TRBJ1-2	-	-	TRBV12-3/TRBV12-4	CASSPLKSAGYTF	TGTGCCAGCAGTCCCTTGAAGTCGGCTGGCTACACCTTC
TRBJ2-7	few	-	TRBV20-1	CSARPETERVYEQYF	TGCAGTGCTAGACCCGAAACCGAGCGGGTATACGAGCAGTACTTC
TRBJ2-2	once	TRBD1	TRBV20-1	CSAITGGSTGELFF	TGCAGTGCCATTACAGGGGGCTCGACCGGGGAGCTGTTTTTT
TRBJ2-3	many	-	TRBV24-1	CATRTVPPDTQYF	TGTGCCACAAGGACAGTTCCCCCAGATACGCAGTATTTT
TRBJ2-2	-	-	TRBV9	CASSVDSLHAGELFF	TGTGCCAGCAGCGTAGACTCCCTGCATGCCGGGGAGCTGTTTTTT
TRBJ2-6	few	-	TRBV7-2	CASSLTRAAEANVLTF	TGTGCCAGCAGCTTAACCAGGGCCGCTGAGGCCAACGTCCTGACTTTC
TRBJ1-1	few	-	TRBV3-1	CASSQRVTTEAFF	TGTGCCAGCAGCCAACGGGTTACCACTGAAGCTTTCTTT
TRBJ1-5	-	TRBD1	TRBV20-1	CSADDRGVGGNQPQHF	TGCAGTGCGGATGACAGGGGAGTAGGGGGCAATCAGCCCCAGCATTTT
TRBJ2-3	-	TRBD2	TRBV7-9	CASSSVNRIAGETDTQYF	TGTGCCAGCAGCTCTGTTAATAGAATAGCGGGGGAAACAGATACGCAGTATTTT
TRBJ2-5	many	-	TRBV7-2	CASSFAGEETQYF	TGTGCCAGCAGCTTCGCAGGGGAAGAGACCCAGTACTTC
TRBJ2-1	many	-	TRBV12-3/TRBV12-4	CASSDQSSYNEQFF	TGTGCCAGCAGCGACCAGAGCTCCTACAATGAGCAGTTCTTC
TRBJ1-1	-	-	TRBV7-2	CASSSPGWMNTEAFF	TGTGCCAGCAGCTCGCCAGGGTGGATGAACACTGAAGCTTTCTTT
TRBJ2-2	-	-	TRBV28	CASTYQGGQSTGELFF	TGTGCCAGCACATACCAGGGGGGACAGAGCACCGGGGAGCTGTTTTTT
TRBJ1-2	many	-	TRBV12-3/TRBV12-4	CASSLVGRANYGYTF	TGTGCCAGCAGTTTAGTGGGCAGGGCGAACTATGGCTACACCTTC